The clone carrying this T cell receptor (beta chain) was detected many times. Its antigen is still unknown. This entry is derived from a study of T cell repertoires in cytomegalovirus infection. Study-wide context: Evidence of both CMV infection and a matching HLA type came from public TCR beta signatures. Study-level results: Summed frequency of shared TCR beta families picked out CMV carriers who also had the relevant HLA.

TCRdb recomputed calls from the reads with MiXCR, one row per CDR3 protein. The sample shows hundreds of thousands of distinct CDR3 sequences, more than 30% of them seen only once. V shed 4 bases and J 4 bases; nucleotides not matched to a gene: 8. The V gene's germline CDR1 is SEHNR and CDR2 FQNEAQ (reference sequence). The CDR3 spans 15 residues. The chain recombines TRBV7-9 with TRBJ1-2; the match to TRBD1 covers 8 bases. The TCR sequence derives from a human donor in good health (CMV status not recorded). Some clones in this sample may be carry-over from other donors' samples. Here the sequenced sample was cultured PBMCs, taken from culture after CMV antigen stimulation. The CDR3 region is CASSSTGVIGYGYTF. For the CDR3, the DNA is TGTGCCAGCAGCTCGACAGGGGTTATAGGCTATGGCTACACCTTC.